The TCR beta chain under discussion was sequenced for a study of cytomegalovirus exposure and HLA in healthy donors (TCRdb year 2017). In the study overall: According to an earlier analysis of around 600 of the donors, some 180 million T cells yielded roughly 110 million unique TCR beta sequences and 250 to 350 Gb of sequence data. An earlier analysis of fewer than 750 of the donors used high-throughput TCR beta sequencing to judge whether each TCR beta V gene segment behaved as functional or pseudogenic. Of the 398 genotyped donors, over 65% fell in the genetic ancestry cluster associated with self-reported Caucasian donors. A handful of DR-DQ haplotypes were handled as single units for association and clustering because linkage in the cohort was strong. Donor age, sex, ethnicity and CMV serostatus were compiled together with the repertoire data. Every repertoire in the discovery cohort had been generated on one and the same sequencing platform. Genome-wide SNP genotypes for about 55% of the roughly 670 donors were used in a later genetic analysis, which treated that subset as a discovery cohort. HLA typing covered class I and class II loci at four-digit resolution. A later analysis re-examined previously published TCR beta repertoires from just over 650 donors and added high-resolution HLA genotyping to investigate patterns of TCR occurrence. In the later analysis, no new phenotypic data were used to find candidate immune exposures; instead, reliance was placed on TCR beta sequences and their occurrence across donors. To predict cytomegalovirus infection status, the study combined high-throughput TCR immunosequencing, statistical association of individual TCRs with disease status, and machine learning. About 280 gigabases of sequencing data and 70 million to 95 million unique TCR sequences made up an early release that covered 500 to 700 HLA-typed donors. The study profiled the T cell repertoires of some 610 subjects by immunosequencing and related them to cytomegalovirus serostatus. Among 398 genotyped donors of the cohort, an average of approximately 230,000 unique TCR beta nucleotide sequences were sequenced per donor, roughly 20% of them non-productive. In addition to the first cohort of 500 to 850 subjects, a separate validation cohort of around 110 different subjects was used. The study was designed to test whether signatures of past pathogen exposure could be identified by cataloging public T cell receptors. The number of typed donors differed by locus: about 620-640 for A, B, C, DRB1 and DQB1; approximately 530 for DQA1; fewer than 610 for DPA1; and some 470 for DPB1. The full study reports these points: Seventeen rarely observed V segments, including chromosome 9 orphons, were excluded from the earlier analysis of just under 600 of the donors because counts were too low. In a later analysis, about 17,000 TCR beta sequences were associated with specific HLA alleles at a false discovery rate of 0.05. In a later analysis, the rate of TCR association differed among HLA loci, with DRB1 alleles having the most associated TCRs and HLA-C alleles having the fewest. Correlated functional status among segregating V segments might be attributable to linkage disequilibrium, but an unknown experimental factor could not be ruled out. Immune exposure information for the cohort was limited to CMV serostatus. A further reported finding was that TCR beta sequences accurately predicted the HLA-A and HLA-B alleles for most subjects in the first cohort. Most TCR sequences were seen in very few donors, while some public TCRs were found in many individuals. Roughly uniform sequencing depth across donors was assumed in presence/absence analyses, although this assumption may not hold. The classifier was reported to diagnose cytomegalovirus status with high specificity and sensitivity in both the original cohort and the validation cohort. The 87-base-pair reads could not distinguish some IMGT-functional V segments, including TRBV6-2 and TRBV6-3, so those segments were excluded. Only TCR beta chains were sequenced in this cohort, and the absence of alpha or paired-chain data limited detectable features. The study listed 164 TCR beta chains as associated with cytomegalovirus. A cluster of highly shared sequence variants was judged likely to represent a technical artifact of the sequencing pipeline. A later genetic analysis reported fewer N-insertions in productive TCRs among donors in an Asian-associated ancestry cluster than the roughly 670-donor mean. A later analysis reported that several top co-occurrence clusters appeared linked to parvovirus B19, influenza, CMV and Epstein-Barr virus. An earlier analysis of approximately 530 of the donors showed that most TCR beta V segments appeared in productive rearrangements either about 87% or about 30% of the time, which broadly matched IMGT annotations. V-gene and J-gene trimming of TCR beta chains was associated with a missense DCLRE1C variant in a later genetic analysis, and the association was replicated in an independent cohort. Because HLA typing was unavailable for some donors at each locus, only the typed subset was used in association tests. According to the authors, the approach could potentially be generalized to other disease states and immunological phenotypes. When HLA alleles, especially DR and DQ, strongly co-occurred, attributing TCR associations to individual alleles was difficult. In vitro tests confirmed that a few of the cytomegalovirus-associated TCR beta chains recognize cytomegalovirus antigens. In a later analysis, most CMV-associated TCR beta chains were found to appear HLA-restricted, with HLA associations seemingly driven largely by CMV exposure. Compared with equally common non-associated chains, HLA-associated TCR beta chains in a later analysis were more clonally expanded and had lower generation probabilities.

This clone has only one observation. Its cognate antigen has yet to be identified. Per-base quality was not reported, and no clone a single base away is much larger than it. The method behind the library was the immunoSEQ multiplex PCR assay. A mixture of 60 forward primers for TCR Vbeta segments and 13 reverse primers for TCR Jbeta segments was used in the multiplex PCR. The CDR3 region of rearranged TCR beta genes was amplified from genomic DNA by a multiplex PCR assay. The Illumina HiSeq System was used to sequence the amplified TCR beta libraries as 87-base-pair reads. In the source study's methods: A later analysis tallied around 82 million unique TCR beta chains across the roughly 610 repertoires, and some 12 million of those chains were shared by two or more donors. Raw reads were error-corrected and collapsed into unique sequences by a nearest-neighbor algorithm in which closely related sequences were merged to remove PCR and sequencing errors. CDR3 sequences were aligned to IMGT reference sequences to assign V, D and J gene segments. For a sequence to be retained, a match of at least six nucleotides to both a V gene segment and a J gene segment was required. A rearrangement counted as productive if the CDR3 had no stop codons and remained in frame with V and J, and every other rearrangement counted as non-productive. CDR3 was defined by IMGT convention, running from the second conserved V-encoded cysteine to the conserved J-encoded phenylalanine. Sequences without an unambiguous match to a single V gene segment were excluded from the earlier analysis of several hundred of the donors. An earlier analysis of over 450 of the donors classified V segments as functional when productive rearrangements were above 56.7% and as segregating when the standard deviation between donors was above 5%. To diagnose cytomegalovirus status from the catalog of TCR beta chain sequences, a statistical classification framework was built. In a later analysis, V and J genes were assigned by comparing TCR nucleotide sequences against IMGT/GENE-DB human TR gene sequences. Using the TCRdist pipeline, a later analysis assigned CDR3 sequences along with most-parsimonious VDJ recombination scenarios. In a later analysis, each TCR beta chain was defined by its CDR3 amino acid sequence together with its V-gene family, and reads without a unique V-gene family were excluded. To address suspected cross-contamination and a sequencing artifact, a later analysis removed approximately 600 highly shared, low-generation-probability nucleotide sequences. In a later analysis, a clonal expansion index was calculated for each public chain from normalized within-repertoire ranks of inferred template counts. Generation probabilities in a later analysis came from a VDJ recombination model fitted to out-of-frame rearrangements, and those results were checked against IGoR. Hypergeometric tests were used in a later analysis to score TCR-TCR, TCR-HLA and TCR-CMV co-occurrence, with a repertoire-size bias correction applied to the TCR pairs. To estimate false discovery rates, a later analysis permuted the HLA or CMV assignments 20 times. In a later analysis, co-occurring TCRs were grouped using DBSCAN, and TCRdist sequence similarity was added for clustering within HLA-allele-positive subsets. Repertoires with fewer than 30,000 or more than 120,000 public chains were left out of co-occurrence clustering, as were a few repertoires with anomalous nucleotide sharing. The table comes from immuneACCESS by way of TCRdb, which keeps in-frame sequences with V and J called. Part of the clones is missing from these tables; in studies checked, under half for an unresolved V gene and the rest for unknown reasons. The V and J calls and clone size are taken from that table; D and trimming were inferred from the DNA. For this sample there are about 100,000 clones; 70% to 75% appear just once. Of the sample, approximately 3.5% falls within the top ten clones.

In total, 630 or so healthy bone marrow donors made up the cohort. Cohort members were all nominally healthy when sampled, although unrecorded immune exposures were likely present. The donor was CMV seronegative and was included in the group of about 400 seronegative cohort members. A peripheral blood sample was provided by each donor, and peripheral blood mononuclear cells were used for TCR beta sequencing. The Qiagen DNeasy Blood Extraction Kit was used to extract genomic DNA from the blood cell samples. CDR1 and CDR2 are read off the germline V gene as SQVTM and ANQGSEA. V lost 7 bases and J lost 4 bases, and the count of bases not matched to a germline gene is 13. The CDR3 starts with the cysteine, ends with the phenylalanine, and has 15 residues. The only DNA kept is the CDR3, 45 bases in frame from the first base.

Recombination joined TRBV29-1 with TRBJ2-5, with TRBD1 matching 9 junction bases. The TCR was taken from a man aged 35 to 55 in good health and CMV-seronegative. The source material was PBMCs. Read as DNA, the sequence is TGCAGCGGCCTAAAGACAGGGGGGCCCCGAGAGACCCAGTACTTC. This yields the protein CSGLKTGGPRETQYF.